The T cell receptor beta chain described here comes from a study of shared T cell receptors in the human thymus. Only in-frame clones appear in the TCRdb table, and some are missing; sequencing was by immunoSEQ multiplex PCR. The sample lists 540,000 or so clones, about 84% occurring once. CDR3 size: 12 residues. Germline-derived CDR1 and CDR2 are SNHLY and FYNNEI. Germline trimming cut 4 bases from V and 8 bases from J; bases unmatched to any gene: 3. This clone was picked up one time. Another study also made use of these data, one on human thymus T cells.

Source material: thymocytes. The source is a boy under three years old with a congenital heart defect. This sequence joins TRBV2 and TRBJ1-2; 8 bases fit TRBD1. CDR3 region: CASSGQGLGYTF. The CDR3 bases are TGTGCCAGCAGTGGACAGGGGTTGGGCTACACCTTC. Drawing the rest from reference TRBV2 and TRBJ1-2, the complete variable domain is EPEVTQTPSHQVTQMGQEVILRCVPISNHLYFYWYRQILGQKVEFLVSFYNNEISEKSEIFDDQFSVERPDGSNFTLKIRSTKLEDSAMYFCASSGQGLGYTFGSGTRLTVV.